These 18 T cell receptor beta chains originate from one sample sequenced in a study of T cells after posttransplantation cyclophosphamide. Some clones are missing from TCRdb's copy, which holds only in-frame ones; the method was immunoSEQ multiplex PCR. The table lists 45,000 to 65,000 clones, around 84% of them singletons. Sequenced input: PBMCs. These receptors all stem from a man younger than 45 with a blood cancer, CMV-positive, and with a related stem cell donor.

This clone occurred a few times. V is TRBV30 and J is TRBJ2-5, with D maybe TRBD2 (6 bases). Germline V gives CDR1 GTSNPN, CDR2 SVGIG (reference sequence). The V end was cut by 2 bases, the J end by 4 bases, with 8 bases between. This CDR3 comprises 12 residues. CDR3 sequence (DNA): TGTGCCTGGAGTAGTAGCGGAGAGACCCAGTACTTC. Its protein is CAWSSSGETQYF. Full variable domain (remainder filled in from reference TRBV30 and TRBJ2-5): SQTIHQWPATLVQPVGSPLSLECTVEGTSNPNLYWYRQAAGRGLQLLFYSVGIGQISSEVPQNLSASRPQDRQFILSSKKLLLSDSGFYLCAWSSSGETQYFGPGTRLLVL.

In DNA form, the CDR3 reads TGCGCCAGCAGCCAAGCCGACAGGGATTACTATGGCTACACCTTC. This encodes CASSQADRDYYGYTF. The chain is built from TRBV4-1 and TRBJ1-2; TRBD1 agrees at 7 bases. Per germline, CDR1 MGHRA and CDR2 YSYEKL. Losses at the gene ends were 1 base for V and 3 bases for J; bases not matched to a gene: 5. The CDR3 runs 15 residues.

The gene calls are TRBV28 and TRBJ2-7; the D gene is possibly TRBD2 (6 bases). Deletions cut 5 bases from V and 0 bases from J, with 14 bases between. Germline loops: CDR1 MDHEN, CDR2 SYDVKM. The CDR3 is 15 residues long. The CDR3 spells CASSQGPGSSYEQYF. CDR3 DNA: TGTGCCAGCAGTCAAGGACCCGGGAGCTCCTACGAGCAGTACTTC.

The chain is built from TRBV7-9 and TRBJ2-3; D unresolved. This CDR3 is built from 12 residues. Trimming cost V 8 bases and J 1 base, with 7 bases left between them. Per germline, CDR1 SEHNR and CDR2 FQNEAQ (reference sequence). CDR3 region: CASSLGTDTQYF. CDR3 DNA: TGTGCCAGCTCTCTCGGCACAGATACGCAGTATTTT.

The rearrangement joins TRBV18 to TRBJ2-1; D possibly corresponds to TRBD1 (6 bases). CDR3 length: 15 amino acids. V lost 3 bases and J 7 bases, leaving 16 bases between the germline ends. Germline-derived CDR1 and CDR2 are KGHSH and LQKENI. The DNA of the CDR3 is TGTGCCAGCTCACCGAATCAGGGGCCGAAGAATGAGCAGTTCTTC. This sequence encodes CASSPNQGPKNEQFF.

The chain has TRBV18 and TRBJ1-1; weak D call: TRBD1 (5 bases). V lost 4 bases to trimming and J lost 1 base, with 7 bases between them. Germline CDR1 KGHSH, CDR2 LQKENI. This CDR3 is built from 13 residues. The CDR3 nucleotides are TGTGCCAGCTCACAAGGGGAGAACACTGAAGCTTTCTTT. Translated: CASSQGENTEAFF.

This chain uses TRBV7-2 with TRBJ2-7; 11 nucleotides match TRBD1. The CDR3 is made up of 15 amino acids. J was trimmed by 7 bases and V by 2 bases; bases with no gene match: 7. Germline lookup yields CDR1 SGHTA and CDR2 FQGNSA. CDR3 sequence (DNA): TGTGCCAGCAGCTTATATGGACAGGGGGCCGAAGAGCAGTACTTC. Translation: CASSLYGQGAEEQYF.

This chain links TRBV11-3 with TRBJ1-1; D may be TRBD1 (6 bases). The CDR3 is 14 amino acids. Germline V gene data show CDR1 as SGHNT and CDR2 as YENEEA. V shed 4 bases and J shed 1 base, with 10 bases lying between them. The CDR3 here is CASSSGVRNTEAFF. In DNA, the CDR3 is TGTGCCAGCAGCTCAGGGGTGAGGAACACTGAAGCTTTCTTT.

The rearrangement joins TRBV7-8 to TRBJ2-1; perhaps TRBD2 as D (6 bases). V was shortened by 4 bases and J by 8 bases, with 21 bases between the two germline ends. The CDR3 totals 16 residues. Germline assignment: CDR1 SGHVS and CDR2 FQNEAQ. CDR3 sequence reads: CASSWGEGLRKDEQFF. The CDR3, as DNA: TGTGCCAGCAGCTGGGGCGAGGGACTCCGTAAAGATGAGCAGTTCTTC.

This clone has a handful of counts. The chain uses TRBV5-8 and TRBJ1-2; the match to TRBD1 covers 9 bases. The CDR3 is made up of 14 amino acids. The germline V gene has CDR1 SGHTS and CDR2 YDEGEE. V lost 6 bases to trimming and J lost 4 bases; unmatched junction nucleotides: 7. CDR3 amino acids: CASTDRGRAYGYTF. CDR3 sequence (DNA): TGTGCCAGCACGGACAGGGGCCGGGCCTATGGCTACACCTTC.

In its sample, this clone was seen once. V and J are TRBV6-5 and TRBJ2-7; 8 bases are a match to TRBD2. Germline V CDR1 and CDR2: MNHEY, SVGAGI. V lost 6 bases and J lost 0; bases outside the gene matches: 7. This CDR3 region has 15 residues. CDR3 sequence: CASRSVGTSSYEQYF. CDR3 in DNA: TGTGCCAGCAGATCAGTGGGGACTAGCTCCTACGAGCAGTACTTC.

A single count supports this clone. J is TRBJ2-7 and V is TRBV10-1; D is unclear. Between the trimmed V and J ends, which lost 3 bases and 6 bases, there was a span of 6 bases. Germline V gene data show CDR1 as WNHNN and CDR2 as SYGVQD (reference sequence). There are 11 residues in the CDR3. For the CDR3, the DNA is TGCGCCAGCAGTGACTTGAGCGAGCAGTACTTC. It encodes CASSDLSEQYF.

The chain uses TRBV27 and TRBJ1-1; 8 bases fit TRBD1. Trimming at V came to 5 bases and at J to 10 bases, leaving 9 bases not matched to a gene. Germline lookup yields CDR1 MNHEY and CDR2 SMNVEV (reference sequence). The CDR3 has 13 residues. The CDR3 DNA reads TGTGCCAGCAGTCCCGCGGACAGGGAAGTAGCTTTCTTT. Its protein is CASSPADREVAFF.

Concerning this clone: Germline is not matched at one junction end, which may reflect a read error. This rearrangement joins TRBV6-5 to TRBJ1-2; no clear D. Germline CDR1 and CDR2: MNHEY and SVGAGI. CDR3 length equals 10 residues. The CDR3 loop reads CASSYSPGIF. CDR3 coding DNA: TGTGCCAGCAGTTACTCCCCCGGGATCTTC.

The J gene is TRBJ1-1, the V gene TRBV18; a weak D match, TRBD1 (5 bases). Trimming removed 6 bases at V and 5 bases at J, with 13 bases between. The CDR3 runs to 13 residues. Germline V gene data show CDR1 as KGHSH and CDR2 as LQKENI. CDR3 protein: CASSLRGGTEAFF. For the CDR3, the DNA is TGTGCCAGCTCCCTAAGGGGAGGAACTGAAGCTTTCTTT. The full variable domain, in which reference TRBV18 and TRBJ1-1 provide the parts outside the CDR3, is NAGVMQNPRHLVRRRGQEARLRCSPMKGHSHVYWYRQLPEEGLKFMVYLQKENIIDESGMPKERFSAEFPKEGPSILRIQQVVRGDSAAYFCASSLRGGTEAFFGQGTRLTVV.

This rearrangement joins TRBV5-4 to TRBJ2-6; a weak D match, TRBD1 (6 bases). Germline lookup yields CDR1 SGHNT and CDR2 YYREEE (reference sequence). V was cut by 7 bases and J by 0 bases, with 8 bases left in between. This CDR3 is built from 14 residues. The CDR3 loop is CASQQGSGANVLTF. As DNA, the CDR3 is TGTGCCAGCCAACAGGGCTCTGGGGCCAACGTCCTGACTTTC.

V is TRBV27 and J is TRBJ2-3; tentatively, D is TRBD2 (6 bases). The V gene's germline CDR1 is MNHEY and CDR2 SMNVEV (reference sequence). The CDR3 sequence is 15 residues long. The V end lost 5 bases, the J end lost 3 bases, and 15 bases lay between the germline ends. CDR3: CASSPWEVRTDTQYF. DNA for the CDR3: TGTGCCAGCAGTCCATGGGAGGTCAGGACAGATACGCAGTATTTT.

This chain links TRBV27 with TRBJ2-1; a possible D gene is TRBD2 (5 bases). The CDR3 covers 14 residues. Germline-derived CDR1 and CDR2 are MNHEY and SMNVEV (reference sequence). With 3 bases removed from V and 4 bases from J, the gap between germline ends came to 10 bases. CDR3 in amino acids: CASSFGRGYNEQFF. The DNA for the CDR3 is TGTGCCAGCAGTTTTGGGAGAGGGTACAATGAGCAGTTCTTC.